The 26 T cell receptor beta chains given below trace back to one sample, sequenced in a study of blood T cell repertoires in COVID-19. TCRdb's table, derived via immunoSEQ multiplex PCR, lists solely in-frame clones and lacks some. Here the sample spans more than 350,000 clones, about 88% being singletons. Sequencing used PBMCs or T cells enriched from blood (not recorded which). The receptor set was obtained from a young woman who had been exposed to COVID-19.

The V call is TRBV27, the J call TRBJ2-1; TRBD2 is a possible D gene (7 bases). Germline lookup yields CDR1 MNHEY and CDR2 SMNVEV (reference sequence). The V gene lost 8 bases and the J gene lost 6 bases, with 14 bases spanning the gap. The CDR3 runs to 13 residues. The CDR3 DNA sequence: TGTGCCAGCCATCGAGGGGGGGGCAATGAGCAGTTCTTC. Its protein product is CASHRGGGNEQFF.

V gene TRBV2 combines with J gene TRBJ2-5; 16 positions agree with TRBD2. The V and J ends lost 3 bases and 3 bases, in that order; junction bases with no gene match: 1. The V gene's germline CDR1 is SNHLY and CDR2 FYNNEI. This CDR3 region has 16 residues. CDR3 sequence: CASSDGTSGREETQYF. The CDR3 bases are TGTGCCAGCAGTGACGGGACTAGCGGGAGGGAAGAGACCCAGTACTTC.

This clone was detected only a few times. J is TRBJ1-5 and V is TRBV19; D unresolved. This CDR3 region has 14 residues. Looked up from germline, CDR1 is LNHDA and CDR2 is SQIVND (reference sequence). V lost 4 bases, J lost 5 bases, and 12 bases lay in between. The CDR3 region is CASSTRRRDQPQHF. CDR3 DNA sequence: TGTGCCAGTAGTACCCGGAGGAGAGATCAGCCCCAGCATTTT.

CDR3 residues: CASRRDGTSGNEQYF. Written as DNA, the CDR3 is TGTGCCAGCAGGCGCGACGGGACTAGCGGAAACGAGCAGTACTTC. The chain links TRBV7-6 to TRBJ2-7, with 11 bases matching TRBD2. CDR1 and CDR2 (germline): SGHVS, FNYEAQ. CDR3 length equals 15 residues. Trimming took 6 bases from V and 5 from J; bases not matched to a gene: 9.

This chain joins TRBV6-5 and TRBJ2-7; 11 nucleotides align to TRBD2. This CDR3 is 15 amino acids long. V shed 2 bases and J 4 bases; nucleotides not matched to a gene: 4. Germline loops: CDR1 MNHEY, CDR2 SVGAGI. The CDR3 here is CASSYPASGRYEQYF. As DNA, the CDR3 is TGTGCCAGCAGTTACCCGGCTAGCGGGAGGTACGAGCAGTACTTC.

J is TRBJ1-5 and V is TRBV28; no clear D gene. Germline V gene data show CDR1 as MDHEN and CDR2 as SYDVKM. The germline V and J ends were trimmed by 3 bases and 3 bases, with 3 bases remaining between them. The CDR3 extends over 12 amino acids. The CDR3 bases are TGTGCCAGCAGTTTTTACAATCAGCCCCAGCATTTT. Translating it yields CASSFYNQPQHF. Together with reference TRBV28 and TRBJ1-5, the CDR3 gives the full variable domain: DVKVTQSSRYLVKRTGEKVFLECVQDMDHENMFWYRQDPGLGLRLIYFSYDVKMKEKGDIPEGYSVSREKKERFSLILESASTNQTSMYLCASSFYNQPQHFGDGTRLSIL.

The chain employs TRBV25-1 and TRBJ2-1; maybe TRBD1 (5 bases). Germline-derived CDR1 and CDR2 are MGHDK and SYGVNS. The CDR3 is 13 residues long. The ends were cut back, 2 bases at V and 5 bases at J, with 7 bases in the middle. DNA for the CDR3: TGTGCCAGCAGTGAAGTAGGGGACAATGAGCAGTTCTTC. Its translation: CASSEVGDNEQFF.

The chain carries TRBV21-1 and TRBJ1-2. TRBV21-1 is a pseudogene segment. The CDR3 contains 17 residues. The CDR3 loop is CASSKGPLSRANYGYTF. The CDR3 DNA reads TGTGCCAGCAGCAAAGGCCCCCTTTCGAGGGCGAACTATGGCTACACCTTC.

The chain has TRBV3-1 (or the pseudogene TRBV3-2) and TRBJ2-7; D might be TRBD1 (5 bases). V was trimmed by 2 bases and J by 2 bases, leaving 13 bases between them. The CDR3 has 15 amino acids. CDR1 is LGHDT, CDR2 YNNKEL, per germline (reference sequence). CDR3 sequence reads: CASSQLGQNPYEQYF. The CDR3, as DNA: TGTGCCAGCAGCCAACTTGGACAAAACCCCTACGAGCAGTACTTC.

V is TRBV27 and J is TRBJ2-7; 9 bases match TRBD2. Germline trimming cut 3 bases from V and 7 bases from J; bases unmatched to any gene: 7. Per the germline V gene, CDR1 is MNHEY and CDR2 is SMNVEV (reference sequence). The CDR3 has 14 residues. CDR3 DNA: TGTGCCAGCAGTTTGTTAGCGGGGGAGATAGAGCAGTACTTC. It encodes CASSLLAGEIEQYF.

As concerns this clone: This sample also contains other DNA sequences that code for the same CDR3. The gene calls are TRBV5-1 and TRBJ2-3, with no clear D. V dropped 0 bases and J dropped 0 bases, with 5 bases sitting between them. This CDR3 comprises 14 residues. The germline CDR1 and CDR2 sequences are SGHRS and YFSETQ. CDR3 in amino acids: CASSLETSTDTQYF. The CDR3, as DNA: TGCGCCAGCAGCTTGGAGACTAGCACAGATACGCAGTATTTT. The variable domain in full, completed from reference TRBV5-1 and TRBJ2-3, reads KAGVTQTPRYLIKTRGQQVTLSCSPISGHRSVSWYQQTPGQGLQFLFEYFSETQRNKGNFPGRFSGRQFSNSRSEMNVSTLELGDSALYLCASSLETSTDTQYFGPGTRLTVL.

V gene TRBV18 combines with J gene TRBJ2-5; the D gene is possibly TRBD1 (6 bases). The CDR3 consists of 15 residues. The V and J ends lost 4 bases and 5 bases respectively, with 17 bases between them. CDR1 and CDR2 (germline): KGHSH, LQKENI. This CDR3 is CASSRGSGAEETQYF. For the CDR3, the DNA is TGTGCCAGCTCACGGGGGTCAGGGGCGGAGGAGACCCAGTACTTC.

The sample holds a few counts of this clone. The chain has TRBV15 and TRBJ1-2, with D uncertain. Germline-derived CDR1 and CDR2 are LNHNV and YYDKDF (reference sequence). Trimming left V 3 bases short and J 8 bases short, with 13 bases between. The CDR3 spans 13 residues. CDR3 bases: TGTGCCACCAGCAGGGGCCTTTATGAAGGCTACACCTTC. Encoded protein: CATSRGLYEGYTF. The full variable domain, completed using reference TRBV15 and TRBJ1-2, is DAMVIQNPRYQVTQFGKPVTLSCSQTLNHNVMYWYQQKSSQAPKLLFHYYDKDFNNEADTPDNFQSRRPNTSFCFLDIRSPGLGDTAMYLCATSRGLYEGYTFGSGTRLTVV.

The chain employs TRBV27 and TRBJ2-2; 7 bases are a match to TRBD2. CDR3 length equals 15 residues. V gave up 5 bases and J gave up 2 bases; unmatched junction bases: 5. Germline-derived CDR1 and CDR2 are MNHEY and SMNVEV (reference sequence). CDR3 DNA: TGTGCCAGCAGTCGCGGACTAGGAAACACCGGGGAGCTGTTTTTT. Encoded protein: CASSRGLGNTGELFF.

This chain uses TRBV6-5 with TRBJ2-7, with D possibly matching TRBD1 (6 bases). Germline assignment: CDR1 MNHEY and CDR2 SVGAGI. Trimming stripped 0 bases from V and 2 bases from J, with 14 bases between. The CDR3 is 16 amino acids. The CDR3, as DNA: TGTGCCAGCAGTTACTCTGGGGGCCCCCTCACCTACGAGCAGTACTTC. Its translation is CASSYSGGPLTYEQYF.

This clone was seen a few times. The V call is TRBV6-4, the J call TRBJ1-1; 9 bases line up with TRBD1. V shed 2 bases and J 5 bases; nucleotides not matched to a gene: 9. There are 16 residues in the CDR3. Germline lookup yields CDR1 MRHNA and CDR2 SNTAGT. The CDR3 reads CASSDLPGQGLTEAFF. The CDR3 DNA reads as TGTGCCAGCAGTGACCTTCCGGGACAGGGATTAACTGAAGCTTTCTTT.

This chain uses TRBV6-6 with TRBJ1-5; 7 nucleotides align to TRBD1. The CDR3 consists of 16 residues. Germline V lookup: CDR1 MNHNY, CDR2 SVGAGI (reference sequence). The V gene end was trimmed by 7 bases and the J gene end by 0 bases; junction bases not matched to a gene: 9. The chain's CDR3 is CASIDRASYSNQPQHF. The CDR3 bases are TGTGCCAGCATCGACAGGGCCTCATATAGCAATCAGCCCCAGCATTTT.

The chain is built from TRBV9 and TRBJ1-3, with TRBD1 matching over 10 bases. Trimming at V came to 1 base and at J to 8 bases, leaving 18 bases not matched to a gene. Germline CDR1 is SGDLS and CDR2 is YYNGEE. The length of the CDR3 is 19 residues. The CDR3 spells CASSVNIRGTGESSDTIYF. CDR3 in DNA: TGTGCCAGCAGCGTAAATATTAGGGGGACAGGGGAGTCTTCGGACACCATATATTTT. The complete variable domain, with remaining parts taken from reference TRBV9 and TRBJ1-3, reads DSGVTQTPKHLITATGQRVTLRCSPRSGDLSVYWYQQSLDQGLQFLIQYYNGEERAKGNILERFSAQQFPDLHSELNLSSLELGDSALYFCASSVNIRGTGESSDTIYFGEGSWLTVV.

The chain joins TRBV30 to TRBJ2-7, with D maybe TRBD1 (6 bases). The ends were cut back, 2 bases at V and 5 bases at J, with 10 bases in the middle. Germline V gene data show CDR1 as GTSNPN and CDR2 as SVGIG (reference sequence). This CDR3 region has 12 residues. The CDR3 coding sequence is TGTGCCTGGAGTTTCAGGACAGACGAGCAGTACTTC. Its translation is CAWSFRTDEQYF.

The chain has TRBV4-2 and TRBJ2-7, with D perhaps TRBD2 (6 bases). V dropped 1 base and J dropped 12 bases, with 19 bases sitting between them. The CDR3 covers 14 residues. From germline, CDR1 is LGHNA and CDR2 YNFKEQ. CDR3 nucleotide sequence: TGTGCCAGCAGCCAAGGAGGTTCTTGGCAGGGACTGTACTTC. Translated: CASSQGGSWQGLYF.

The rearrangement joins TRBV4-3 to TRBJ2-2; D not resolved. The CDR3 contains 13 residues. V lost 2 bases, J lost 2 bases, and 3 bases lay in between. Germline CDR1 and CDR2: LGHNA and YSLEER. In nucleotides, the CDR3 is TGCGCCAGCAGCCAACCAAACACCGGGGAGCTGTTTTTT. This gives the protein CASSQPNTGELFF.

V is TRBV13 and J is TRBJ1-5; D unresolved. The CDR3 runs 13 residues. V was pared by 3 bases and J by 1 base, with 4 bases between. The V gene's germline CDR1 is PRHDT and CDR2 FYEKMQ (reference sequence). The CDR3 nucleotides read TGTGCCAGCAGCTTGGGCAGCAATCAGCCCCAGCATTTT. It codes for CASSLGSNQPQHF.

This clone was counted a single time. The V gene is TRBV7-2, the J gene TRBJ1-5; D is possibly TRBD1 (6 bases). Trimming shortened V by 0 bases and J by 6 bases, and 9 bases separated the two germline ends. The CDR3 consists of 14 residues. Per germline, CDR1 SGHTA and CDR2 FQGNSA. CDR3 in amino acids: CASSLAIRGQPQHF. The CDR3 DNA reads as TGTGCCAGCAGCTTAGCGATCAGGGGTCAGCCCCAGCATTTT.

The chain employs TRBV9 and TRBJ2-2, with D unclear. Germline values: CDR1 SGDLS, CDR2 YYNGEE. Trimming left V 4 bases short and J 6 bases short, with 7 bases between. The CDR3 is made up of 12 amino acids. CDR3 nucleotides: TGTGCCAGCAGCCTTTTTCCCGGGGAGCTGTTTTTT. This encodes CASSLFPGELFF.

The chain links TRBV14 to TRBJ1-6; D is unclear. Per germline, CDR1 SGHDN and CDR2 FVKESK. CDR3 length: 15 residues. The germline V and J ends were trimmed by 4 bases and 7 bases, with 14 bases remaining between them. The CDR3 DNA reads as TGTGCCAGCAGCCTTGGCGGGAACCGAAATTCACCCCTCCACTTT. This codes for CASSLGGNRNSPLHF. Combining the CDR3 with reference TRBV14 and TRBJ1-6 gives the whole variable domain EAGVTQFPSHSVIEKGQTVTLRCDPISGHDNLYWYRRVMGKEIKFLLHFVKESKQDESGMPNNRFLAERTGGTYSTLKVQPAELEDSGVYFCASSLGGNRNSPLHFGNGTRLTVT.

The chain recombines TRBV11-3 with TRBJ2-3; 8 nucleotides line up with TRBD2. The CDR3 runs 15 residues. CDR1 is SGHNT, CDR2 YENEEA, per germline. V lost 4 bases to trimming and J lost 4 bases; unmatched junction nucleotides: 7. The CDR3 protein is CASSSREGGADTQYF. In DNA, the CDR3 is TGTGCCAGCAGCTCCCGGGAGGGTGGGGCAGATACGCAGTATTTT.